This T cell receptor (beta chain) was captured in a study of T cells in Graves' hyperthyroidism and ophthalmopathy. The ends were cut back, 1 base at V and 10 bases at J, with 13 bases in the middle. The length of the CDR3 is 13 residues. The germline gives CDR1 LGHNA, CDR2 YNFKEQ. From RNA transcripts, TCR beta CDR3 regions were amplified. HTBI primers drove first-round RT-PCR of the TCR CDR3. TCRdb ran MiXCR on the multiplex PCR reads and lists one entry per CDR3 protein. The sample records a few hundred thousand distinct CDR3 sequences, approximately 17% being singletons. This clonotype appeared many times.

The sequence came from a woman under 30 with Graves' ophthalmopathy. V and J are TRBV4-2 and TRBJ1-1; D is perhaps TRBD1 (5 bases). The sample comprised blood. The CDR3 loop is CASSQVGFGGAFF. CDR3 bases: TGTGCCAGCAGCCAAGTTGGGTTTGGGGGAGCTTTCTTT.